These T cell receptor beta chains were read from a single sample in a study of CD8+ T cells in alopecia areata. The table came from immunoSEQ multiplex PCR; TCRdb's copy has only in-frame clones and leaves some out. The sample shows some 95,000 clones, nearly 45% of them seen only once. Sequencing was done on a sample of CD4+ T cells sorted from blood. The receptors stem from a human donor with alopecia areata. Both conserved end residues are part of each CDR3. A D gene is named only where the DNA matches it firmly. Only some rows state a clone size, as once, few, many or a class for expanded clones.

v_call	clone_size	j_call	d_call	cdr3_nt	cdr3_aa
TRBV7-9	NA	TRBJ2-3	NA	TGTGCCAGCAGCTTAGAGCTCCGCACAGATACGCAGTATTTT	CASSLELRTDTQYF
TRBV15	NA	TRBJ2-4	NA	TGTGCCACCAGCAGCCCTGGGGCTCCTGAACTGAACATTCAGTACTTC	CATSSPGAPELNIQYF
TRBV29-1	NA	TRBJ1-6	TRBD1	TGCAGCGTTGCGGAGACAGGGGCGCGAGGAGGTTCACCCCTCCACTTT	CSVAETGARGGSPLHF
TRBV29-1	NA	TRBJ2-7	NA	TGCAGCGTTGAGAACAGCCCCTACGAGCAGTACTTC	CSVENSPYEQYF
TRBV9	NA	TRBJ2-3	TRBD2	TGTGCCAGCAGCCCTGGGGTAGCGGGGACAGATACGCAGTATTTT	CASSPGVAGTDTQYF
TRBV5-1	NA	TRBJ2-3	NA	TGCGCCAGCAGCATAGCCCTCACAGATACGCAGTATTTT	CASSIALTDTQYF
TRBV30	NA	TRBJ1-5	TRBD1	TGTGCCTGGTCTCCGGGACAGGGCGGTGGTCAGCCCCAGCATTTT	CAWSPGQGGGQPQHF
TRBV29-1	few	TRBJ1-1	NA	TGCAGCGTTGCTCAGAACACTGAAGCTTTCTTT	CSVAQNTEAFF
TRBV6-5	NA	TRBJ1-5	NA	TGTGCCAGCAGTCTACAAATGAATCAGCCCCAGCATTTT	CASSLQMNQPQHF
TRBV29-1	few	TRBJ2-1	TRBD2	TGCAGCGTTCGGAGGGAGGGAGATGAGCAGTTCTTC	CSVRREGDEQFF
TRBV13	NA	TRBJ2-3	NA	TGTGCCAGCAGCTTAGTTGTCGGGTCCGGTACGCAGTATTTT	CASSLVVGSGTQYF
TRBV19	NA	TRBJ1-1	NA	TGTGCCAGTAGTATCAGGGGAGGGGGAGCTTTCTTT	CASSIRGGGAFF
TRBV29-1	NA	TRBJ2-1	TRBD2	TGCAGCGGCGACCTAGCGGGGGGGCCTGAGCAGTTCTTC	CSGDLAGGPEQFF